Below are 7 T cell receptor beta chains sequenced from a single sample in a study of vaccination effects on CD4 cells after COVID-19. Expansion of antigen-specific CD4+ T cells with viral peptide pools was carried out by the ViraFEST assay before sequencing. Isolating CD4+ T cells followed less than 11 days of culture. The person had PCR-confirmed SARS-CoV-2 infection between March and December 2020. The vaccine given was either BNT162b2 or mRNA-1273, in two doses. The antigens these receptors bind are not known. Generated by immunoSEQ multiplex PCR, the TCRdb table keeps only in-frame clones and is missing some. The sample lists about 13,000 clones, just under 75% occurring once. The sample here was CD4+ T cells from PBMCs cultured with HCoV-NL63 spike peptides, taken after COVID-19 vaccination. These receptors all stem from a human donor who had a prior SARS-CoV-2 infection.

This chain links TRBV20-1 with TRBJ2-7; no reliable D call. CDR1 is DFQATT and CDR2 is SNEGSKA in the germline V gene (reference sequence). Between the trimmed V and J ends, which lost 3 bases and 0 bases, there was a span of 12 bases. CDR3 size: 14 residues. CDR3 DNA: TGCAGTGCTAGTATAAAGGCCGGCTCCTACGAGCAGTACTTC. Translated: CSASIKAGSYEQYF.

This clone was picked up a small number of times. This rearrangement joins TRBV5-1 to TRBJ2-2; D gene unclear. Trimming took 4 bases from V and 6 from J, leaving 13 bases between them. The CDR3 sequence is 14 residues long. Germline V CDR1 and CDR2: SGHRS, YFSETQ. The CDR3 loop is CASSIFIRAGELFF. The CDR3 DNA sequence: TGCGCCAGCAGCATCTTTATAAGGGCCGGGGAGCTGTTTTTT.

Here the CDR3 reads CASSWGWGDTQYF. The CDR3 region has the DNA TGTGCCAGCAGCTGGGGGTGGGGAGATACGCAGTATTTT. This rearrangement joins TRBV5-8 to TRBJ2-3; either TRBD1 or TRBD2 may fit D (5 bases each). The CDR3 sequence is 13 residues long. V was pared by 3 bases and J by 5 bases, with 10 bases between. Per the germline V gene, CDR1 is SGHTS and CDR2 is YDEGEE.

The chain recombines TRBV4-1 with TRBJ2-5, with D perhaps matching TRBD2 (5 bases). The CDR3 spans 13 residues. The V end lost 0 bases, the J end lost 11 bases, and 13 bases lay between the germline ends. Germline CDR1 MGHRA, CDR2 YSYEKL. The CDR3 is CASSQDSQRQQYF. In DNA, the CDR3 is TGCGCCAGCAGCCAAGATAGTCAGCGGCAACAGTACTTC.

The chain is built from TRBV6-4 and TRBJ2-3; TRBD2 agrees at 7 bases. The CDR3 has 14 amino acids. V shed 2 bases, J shed 2 bases, and the junction held 1 base outside the gene matches. The germline gives CDR1 MRHNA, CDR2 SNTAGT. The CDR3 loop reads CASSDSGDTDTQYF. The CDR3, as DNA: TGTGCCAGCAGTGACAGCGGGGACACAGATACGCAGTATTTT.

The sample holds a few counts of this clone. The chain links TRBV19 to TRBJ2-1; 7 nucleotides agree with TRBD2. There are 17 residues in the CDR3. Germline-derived CDR1 and CDR2 are LNHDA and SQIVND (reference sequence). V was clipped by 3 bases and J by 0 bases; unmatched bases: 8. The CDR3 loop reads CASSILVGGGSYNEQFF. In DNA form, the CDR3 reads TGTGCCAGTAGTATCTTGGTTGGCGGGGGCTCCTACAATGAGCAGTTCTTC.

V and J are TRBV2 and TRBJ2-1, with 13 bases aligning to TRBD2. The CDR3 runs to 15 residues. Germline trimming cut 10 bases from V and 3 bases from J; bases unmatched to any gene: 6. Looked up from germline, CDR1 is SNHLY and CDR2 is FYNNEI. CDR3 coding DNA: TGTGCCACCAGGACTAGCGGGAGAATCTACAATGAGCAGTTCTTC. Translation: CATRTSGRIYNEQFF.